This T cell receptor (beta chain) was identified in a study of cytomegalovirus exposure and HLA in healthy donors. Broader study findings: The classifier reportedly diagnosed cytomegalovirus status with high specificity and sensitivity.

A word on this clone: Its antigen is as yet unknown.

The donors were part of the approximately 130-subject validation cohort, which stood apart from the approximately 630-subject first cohort. Data came from immunoSEQ multiplex PCR; TCRdb stores just in-frame clones and leaves some out. The table shows about 130,000 clones, with roughly 89% occurring only once. The V end was cut by 4 bases, the J end by 5 bases, with 12 bases between. The length of the CDR3 is 13 residues. Germline V gene lookup returns CDR1 SGDLS and CDR2 YYNGEE. This clonotype originated in a young woman in good health and CMV-seronegative. Sequenced: PBMCs. V is TRBV9 and J is TRBJ1-1; D is ambiguous. The CDR3: CASSPYAATEAFF. CDR3 nucleotides: TGTGCCAGCAGCCCCTACGCAGCGACTGAAGCTTTCTTT.